The next 28 T cell receptor beta chains were all read from a single sample in a study of identical twins. TCRdb processed the 5' RACE reads anew with MiXCR; each CDR3 protein has one entry. The repertoire has 690,000 or so distinct CDR3 sequences, 6% to 6.5% of them found once; the top ten carry approximately 1.6%. Material for sequencing was naive T cells sorted from blood. These receptors were collected from a young man in good health.

This clonotype was detected ten times or more. The chain has TRBV9 and TRBJ1-2; the D is unclear. There are 14 residues in the CDR3. V was clipped by 4 bases and J by 0 bases, with 10 bases between them. Germline V gene lookup returns CDR1 SGDLS and CDR2 YYNGEE. In nucleotides, the CDR3 is TGTGCCAGCAGCCTAGGGCTACCTAACTATGGCTACACCTTC. Protein sequence: CASSLGLPNYGYTF.

The chain recombines TRBV2 with TRBJ1-2; D unresolved. The length of the CDR3 is 14 residues. V was shortened by 10 bases and J by 7 bases, with 22 bases between the two germline ends. Germline lookup yields CDR1 SNHLY and CDR2 FYNNEI. The CDR3 DNA reads TGTGCCACCCATCGAAGCCACATAGACCTTGGCTACACCTTC. Residues: CATHRSHIDLGYTF.

This clonotype has a count of ten or more. V and J are TRBV12-3 or TRBV12-4 and TRBJ1-1; tentatively, D is TRBD1 (5 bases). The CDR3 totals 14 residues. V lost 6 bases and J lost 0, with 11 bases in between. The CDR3 DNA reads TGTGCCAGCAGACCCGACAGTTTGAACACTGAAGCTTTCTTT. Protein product: CASRPDSLNTEAFF.

This clonotype was detected ten times or more. This rearrangement joins TRBV12-3 or TRBV12-4 to TRBJ1-4, with D unclear. The CDR3 is 12 amino acids. Trimming took 1 base from V and 10 from J, leaving 7 bases between them. The CDR3 reads CASSLGTGKLFF. In DNA, the CDR3 is TGTGCCAGCAGTTTAGGGACCGGAAAACTGTTTTTT.

This clonotype has more than one count but fewer than ten. The CDR3 sequence is CASSLGRIYEQYV. In DNA form, the CDR3 reads TGTGCCAGCAGCTTAGGCCGGATCTACGAGCAGTACGTC. V and J are TRBV11-2 and TRBJ2-7; D is unclear. CDR1 SGHAT and CDR2 FQNNGV come from the germline V gene. The CDR3 sequence is 13 residues long. Trimming took 1 base from V and 3 from J, leaving 7 bases between them.

The rearrangement joins TRBV5-1 to TRBJ1-2, with TRBD1 as a possible D gene (6 bases). This CDR3 has 16 amino acids. V was trimmed by 4 bases and J by 3 bases, leaving 19 bases between them. The germline CDR1 and CDR2 sequences are SGHRS and YFSETQ. The CDR3, as DNA: TGCGCCAGCAGCATAGCCCGGGACAAAGGCCACTATGGCTACACCTTC. Translating gives CASSIARDKGHYGYTF.

This chain connects TRBV5-1 to TRBJ2-7; D tentatively reads TRBD1 or TRBD2 (5 bases each). Germline values: CDR1 SGHRS, CDR2 YFSETQ. V gave up 3 bases and J gave up 2 bases, with 18 bases separating them. The CDR3 length is 16 residues. The CDR3: CASSSGRSHPTYEQYF. In DNA form, the CDR3 reads TGCGCCAGCAGCTCGGGACGGTCCCACCCTACCTACGAGCAGTACTTC.

The J gene is TRBJ2-5, the V gene TRBV18, with a weak D call TRBD1 (6 bases). Trimming shortened V by 5 bases and J by 6 bases, and 22 bases separated the two germline ends. The CDR3 totals 16 residues. The germline V gene encodes CDR1 KGHSH and CDR2 LQKENI. DNA of the CDR3: TGTGCCAGCTCATTCCAAACCGGGACAATCAGGCAGACCCAGTACTTC. As protein: CASSFQTGTIRQTQYF.

V is TRBV7-6 and J is TRBJ2-1, with 9 nucleotides matching TRBD2. Germline assignment: CDR1 SGHVS and CDR2 FNYEAQ. This CDR3 has 18 amino acids. V trimming: 5 bases; J trimming: 8 bases; junction bases outside the gene matches: 19. The CDR3 spells CASSPGRRGRAVYHEQFF. CDR3 sequence (DNA): TGTGCCAGCAGCCCAGGGCGGCGCGGGAGGGCCGTGTATCATGAGCAGTTCTTC.

The chain uses TRBV7-3 and TRBJ2-3, with unresolved D. This CDR3 comprises 16 residues. Germline V lookup: CDR1 SGHTA, CDR2 FQGTGA. V dropped 1 base and J dropped 0 bases, with 11 bases sitting between them. CDR3 bases: TGTGCCAGCAGCTTAAGAGGCGGAGCCAGCACAGATACGCAGTATTTT. This sequence encodes CASSLRGGASTDTQYF.

Ten or more counts support this clonotype. V gene TRBV27 combines with J gene TRBJ2-4; 8 bases match TRBD1. This CDR3 is built from 17 residues. Unmatched junction bases numbered 16, after V lost 5 bases and J lost 7 bases. Per germline, CDR1 MNHEY and CDR2 SMNVEV (reference sequence). The CDR3 DNA follows: TGTGCCAGCAGTACAGCATTTTTCGCGACAGGGGCCAACATTCAGTACTTC. Its protein is CASSTAFFATGANIQYF.

Many counts were recorded for this clonotype. The genes are TRBV7-9 and TRBJ2-2; D assignment may be TRBD1 or TRBD2 (5 bases each). This CDR3 region has 16 residues. Per germline, CDR1 SEHNR and CDR2 FQNEAQ (reference sequence). The V gene lost 8 bases and the J gene lost 0 bases, with 16 bases spanning the gap. The CDR3: CASGHGLTANTGELFF. CDR3 DNA sequence: TGTGCCAGCGGACACGGACTGACCGCGAACACCGGGGAGCTGTTTTTT.

This clonotype was detected ten times or more. CDR3 in amino acids: CASSEQPNVQGRGFF. The DNA of the CDR3 is TGTGCCAGCAGTGAACAACCCAACGTACAGGGAAGAGGGTTCTTC. The V gene is TRBV12-3 or TRBV12-4, the J gene TRBJ2-1, with D possibly matching TRBD1 (6 bases). The CDR3 has 15 residues. V lost 5 bases and J 15 bases, leaving 26 bases between the germline ends.

The genes are TRBV7-3 and TRBJ2-1; D not certain. Germline assignment: CDR1 SGHTA and CDR2 FQGTGA. The V gene lost 5 bases and the J gene lost 5 bases, with 10 bases spanning the gap. This CDR3 has 13 residues. The DNA of the CDR3 is TGTGCCAGCAGCCTCGACCCGAACAATGAGCAGTTCTTC. It translates to CASSLDPNNEQFF.

This clonotype was observed a few times. The CDR3: CAWRTRGLGEQYV. Written as DNA, the CDR3 is TGTGCCTGGAGGACTCGCGGGTTGGGGGAGCAGTACGTC. This chain uses TRBV30 with TRBJ2-7, with TRBD2 as a possible D gene (5 bases). The V and J ends lost 3 bases and 7 bases respectively, with 16 bases between them. Per the germline V gene, CDR1 is GTSNPN and CDR2 is SVGIG (reference sequence). The CDR3 spans 13 residues.

This clonotype was observed a handful of times. This chain uses TRBV12-3 or TRBV12-4 with TRBJ1-5; a possible D gene is TRBD1 (5 bases). V was cut by 4 bases and J by 4 bases, with 20 bases left in between. This CDR3 has 17 amino acids. The CDR3 sequence is CASSWYLPGWGNQPQHF. In nucleotides, the CDR3 is TGTGCCAGCAGTTGGTATCTGCCGGGGTGGGGGAATCAGCCCCAGCATTTT.

This clonotype was observed many times. The chain uses TRBV7-2 and TRBJ2-1, with 15 bases aligning to TRBD2. The V segment lost 5 bases and the J segment 4 bases; nucleotides outside the gene matches: 6. This CDR3 has 17 amino acids. Per the germline V gene, CDR1 is SGHTA and CDR2 is FQGNSA. This CDR3 is CASSTRTSGRGYNEQFF. Here the CDR3 DNA reads TGTGCCAGCAGCACCCGGACTAGCGGGAGGGGATACAATGAGCAGTTCTTC. Combining the CDR3 with reference TRBV7-2 and TRBJ2-1 gives the whole variable domain GAGVSQSPSNKVTEKGKDVELRCDPISGHTALYWYRQSLGQGLEFLIYFQGNSAPDKSGLPSDRFSAERTGGSVSTLTIQRTQQEDSAVYLCASSTRTSGRGYNEQFFGPGTRLTVL.

This clonotype showed up just a few times. CDR3 sequence (DNA): TGTGCCAGCAGTGGACCGGGAGGTTACAATGAGCAGTTCTTC. Residues: CASSGPGGYNEQFF. The rearrangement links TRBV12-3 or TRBV12-4 to TRBJ2-1; 7 bases fit TRBD2. The junction had 5 bases not matched to a gene; V was cut back by 5 bases and J by 4 bases. The CDR3 covers 14 residues.

This clonotype showed up many times. The chain combines TRBV20-1 with TRBJ1-4; a weak D match, TRBD1 (6 bases). The V gene lost 6 bases and the J gene lost 7 bases, with 18 bases spanning the gap. The CDR3 sequence is 14 residues long. The V gene's germline CDR1 is DFQATT and CDR2 SNEGSKA (reference sequence). In DNA form, the CDR3 reads TGCAGTGCCCCCGGTGGAGGGGGACGTGAAAAACTGTTTTTT. Amino acid sequence: CSAPGGGGREKLFF.

There are many counts of this clonotype. The CDR3, as DNA: TGTGCCAGCCAGACAGGGTTCCAGTCACCCCTCCACTTT. Translated: CASQTGFQSPLHF. The chain links TRBV6-2 or TRBV6-3 to TRBJ1-6; 7 bases map to TRBD1. The CDR3 contains 13 residues. After removal of 8 bases from V and 10 bases from J, the junction contained 8 bases not matched to a gene. CDR1 and CDR2 (germline): MNHEY, SVGEGT.

This clonotype was recorded many times. This chain links TRBV10-3 with TRBJ1-4; the D gene is possibly TRBD1 (6 bases). This CDR3 region has 13 residues. V was shortened by 8 bases and J by 4 bases, with 11 bases between the two germline ends. The germline V gene has CDR1 ENHRY and CDR2 SYGVKD. This chain's CDR3 is CAISDRYNEKLFF. The DNA for the CDR3 is TGTGCCATCTCAGACAGGTATAATGAAAAACTGTTTTTT.

This clonotype was counted only a few times. The chain links TRBV4-1 to TRBJ1-1, with 8 bases aligning to TRBD1. Germline V lookup: CDR1 MGHRA, CDR2 YSYEKL. V was clipped by 0 bases and J by 7 bases; unmatched bases: 10. This CDR3 contains 16 residues. The CDR3 reads CASSQDPGQGGGEAFF. The DNA of the CDR3 is TGCGCCAGCAGCCAAGATCCTGGACAGGGCGGAGGTGAAGCTTTCTTT.

CDR3 residues: CASSFGLRVHNEQFF. Here the CDR3 DNA reads TGTGCCAGCAGCTTCGGGCTCAGGGTCCACAATGAGCAGTTCTTC. The chain recombines TRBV11-2 with TRBJ2-1; tentative D call: TRBD1 (5 bases). The V end lost 3 bases, the J end lost 5 bases, and 14 bases lay between the germline ends. The CDR3 consists of 15 residues. Germline lookup yields CDR1 SGHAT and CDR2 FQNNGV.

At least ten counts were recorded for this clonotype. The chain joins TRBV7-8 to TRBJ2-1, with 9 bases aligning to TRBD2. Trimming at V came to 4 bases and at J to 8 bases, leaving 12 bases not matched to a gene. The CDR3 consists of 16 residues. Germline assignment: CDR1 SGHVS and CDR2 FQNEAQ. Here the CDR3 DNA reads TGTGCCAGCAGCTCCGGGAGCGGGAGGTCGGTCGATGAGCAGTTCTTC. Protein: CASSSGSGRSVDEQFF. The full variable domain, its missing parts supplied by reference TRBV7-8 and TRBJ2-1, is GAGVSQSPRYKVAKRGQDVALRCDPISGHVSLFWYQQALGQGPEFLTYFQNEAQLDKSGLPSDRFFAERPEGSVSTLKIQRTQQEDSAVYLCASSSGSGRSVDEQFFGPGTRLTVL.

In this sample, this clonotype turned up many times. V is TRBV3-1 and J is TRBJ2-3; D is possibly TRBD2 (6 bases). The CDR3 extends over 18 amino acids. V lost 1 base, J lost 2 bases, and 19 bases lay in between. Germline V CDR1 and CDR2: LGHDT, YNNKEL (reference sequence). Written as DNA, the CDR3 is TGTGCCAGCAGCCAAGGAGTAATCGACGGGAGAGTCACAGATACGCAGTATTTT. The encoded protein is CASSQGVIDGRVTDTQYF.

This clonotype was found many times. The V call is TRBV19, the J call TRBJ1-2; D uncertain. The CDR3 sequence is 13 residues long. The germline gives CDR1 LNHDA, CDR2 SQIVND (reference sequence). Trimming took 3 bases from V and 9 from J, leaving 14 bases between them. For the CDR3, the DNA is TGTGCCAGTAGTATGCCCGGACCGGGGAGCTACACCTTC. It encodes CASSMPGPGSYTF.

The chain joins TRBV18 to TRBJ2-1; a possible D gene is TRBD1 (5 bases). Looked up from germline, CDR1 is KGHSH and CDR2 is LQKENI. With 11 bases removed from V and 2 bases from J, the gap between germline ends came to 16 bases. The CDR3 extends over 14 amino acids. The CDR3: CAGRDSGAYNEQFF. The CDR3 DNA sequence: TGTGCCGGCCGTGACAGTGGGGCCTACAATGAGCAGTTCTTC.

This clonotype appeared many times. The J gene is TRBJ2-4, the V gene TRBV28; the D gene is possibly TRBD1 (6 bases). Trimming removed 4 bases from V and 11 bases from J, with 9 bases in between. The CDR3 has 11 amino acids. In germline, CDR1 is MDHEN, CDR2 SYDVKM. The CDR3 region has the DNA TGTGCCAGCAGTTGGACAGCCTTTCAGTACTTC. It yields the protein CASSWTAFQYF. The full variable domain, with the rest looked up from reference TRBV28 and TRBJ2-4, is DVKVTQSSRYLVKRTGEKVFLECVQDMDHENMFWYRQDPGLGLRLIYFSYDVKMKEKGDIPEGYSVSREKKERFSLILESASTNQTSMYLCASSWTAFQYFGAGTRLSVL.